This paragraph reports one T cell receptor beta chain. This sample was taken from a study of T cells in Graves' hyperthyroidism and ophthalmopathy. There were TCR beta CDR3 regions amplified from RNA transcripts. First-round RT-PCR with HTBI primers amplified the TCR CDR3 region. TCRdb reanalysed the multiplex PCR reads using MiXCR and keeps one entry per CDR3 protein. Found here are 600,000 to 700,000 distinct CDR3 sequences, about 45% of them singletons; the top ten hold less than 8.5%. Germline V lookup: CDR1 SGHTA, CDR2 FQGNSA. This CDR3 region has 13 residues. Deletions cut 1 base from V and 8 bases from J, with 9 bases between.

Specimen: peripheral blood or thyroid tissue (not recorded which). V and J are TRBV7-2 and TRBJ1-3; D remains unclear. The receptor was isolated from an adult man with Graves' disease, either hyperthyroidism or ophthalmopathy (not recorded which). CDR3 DNA sequence: TGTGCCAGCAGCTTAGACGGCAAACACACCATATATTTT. Translation gives CASSLDGKHTIYF. The variable domain in full, completed from reference TRBV7-2 and TRBJ1-3, reads GAGVSQSPSNKVTEKGKDVELRCDPISGHTALYWYRQSLGQGLEFLIYFQGNSAPDKSGLPSDRFSAERTGGSVSTLTIQRTQQEDSAVYLCASSLDGKHTIYFGEGSWLTVV.